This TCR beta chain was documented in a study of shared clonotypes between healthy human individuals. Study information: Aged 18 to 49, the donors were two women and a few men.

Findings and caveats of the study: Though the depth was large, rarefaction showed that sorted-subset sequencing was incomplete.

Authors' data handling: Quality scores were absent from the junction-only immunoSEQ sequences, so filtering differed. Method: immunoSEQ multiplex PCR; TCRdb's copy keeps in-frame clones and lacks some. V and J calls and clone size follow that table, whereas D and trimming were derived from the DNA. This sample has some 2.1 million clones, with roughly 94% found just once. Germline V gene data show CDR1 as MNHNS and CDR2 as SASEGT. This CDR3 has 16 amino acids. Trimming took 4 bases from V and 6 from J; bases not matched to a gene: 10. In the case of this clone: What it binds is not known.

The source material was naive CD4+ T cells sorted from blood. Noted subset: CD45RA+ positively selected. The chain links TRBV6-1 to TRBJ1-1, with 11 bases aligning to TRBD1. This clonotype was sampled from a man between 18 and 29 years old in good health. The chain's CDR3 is CASSVGQGAGGSEAFF. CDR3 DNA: TGTGCCAGCAGTGTTGGACAGGGGGCTGGGGGGTCTGAAGCTTTCTTT.